This passage covers 8 T cell receptor beta chains from one sample sequenced in a study of T cell responses to AZD1222 COVID-19 vaccine. Data came from immunoSEQ multiplex PCR; TCRdb stores just in-frame clones and leaves some out. The sample lists about 140,000 clones, 80% to 95% seen once, with 4% to 5.5% in the top ten. The sequenced sample was peripheral blood, obtained on day 0 of AZD1222 vaccination. The receptors come from an adult in good health.

The V call is TRBV4-1, the J call TRBJ1-4, with D uncertain. CDR1 and CDR2 (germline): MGHRA, YSYEKL. This CDR3 has 11 amino acids. The V and J ends lost 3 bases and 7 bases respectively, with 3 bases between them. The CDR3 DNA reads as TGCGCCAGCAGCCAGGCTGAAAAACTGTTTTTT. Amino acid sequence: CASSQAEKLFF.

The V gene is TRBV6-5, the J gene TRBJ2-2; no clear D. Germline values: CDR1 MNHEY, CDR2 SVGAGI. The CDR3 is 14 residues long. V was trimmed by 3 bases and J by 2 bases, leaving 7 bases between them. CDR3 sequence (DNA): TGTGCCAGCAGTTATTGGCACAACACCGGGGAGCTGTTTTTT. It is translated as CASSYWHNTGELFF.

This chain uses TRBV5-1 with TRBJ1-2; D not resolved. Trimming left V 4 bases short and J 0 bases short, with 13 bases between. Germline loops: CDR1 SGHRS, CDR2 YFSETQ. The CDR3 runs 15 residues. The CDR3 region is CASSPDPGANYGYTF. For the CDR3, the DNA is TGCGCCAGCAGCCCGGACCCAGGAGCTAACTATGGCTACACCTTC. Full variable domain (rest looked up from reference TRBV5-1 and TRBJ1-2): KAGVTQTPRYLIKTRGQQVTLSCSPISGHRSVSWYQQTPGQGLQFLFEYFSETQRNKGNFPGRFSGRQFSNSRSEMNVSTLELGDSALYLCASSPDPGANYGYTFGSGTRLTVV.

The genes are TRBV7-2 and TRBJ1-2, with 9 bases fitting TRBD1. The length of the CDR3 is 15 residues. J gave up 5 bases and V 5 bases, and 9 bases lay outside the gene matches. The V gene's germline CDR1 is SGHTA and CDR2 FQGNSA. CDR3 sequence reads: CASSLPGTGQYGYTF. The DNA for the CDR3 is TGTGCCAGCAGCCTCCCCGGGACAGGGCAATATGGCTACACCTTC.

The chain has TRBV21-1 and TRBJ2-3; the table's D call TRBD2 went unverified against the DNA. TRBV21-1 is a recognized pseudogene. The CDR3 contains 18 residues. The CDR3, as DNA: TGTGCCAGCATCCGTTTCCTCTTAGGACTAGCGAGCACAGATACGCAGTATTTT. Its translation: CASIRFLLGLASTDTQYF.

The chain's CDR3 is CASRPQGRGPPVFF. In nucleotides, the CDR3 is TGTGCCAGTAGGCCCCAGGGACGCGGCCCCCCTGTGTTCTTC. The genes are TRBV19 and TRBJ2-1, with D perhaps being TRBD1 or TRBD2 (5 bases each). The CDR3 runs to 14 residues. Trimming cost V 6 bases and J 15 bases, with 24 bases left between them. Germline lookup yields CDR1 LNHDA and CDR2 SQIVND (reference sequence).

This sequence joins TRBV4-1 and TRBJ2-2; 9 nucleotides agree with TRBD2. There are 20 residues in the CDR3. CDR1 and CDR2 (germline): MGHRA, YSYEKL. The V gene end was trimmed by 3 bases and the J gene end by 2 bases; junction bases not matched to a gene: 16. DNA for the CDR3: TGCGCCAGCAGCCAGTCTGCGGCGGGGGGGCCTCTTATTAACACCGGGGAGCTGTTTTTT. This gives the protein CASSQSAAGGPLINTGELFF.

The chain combines TRBV28 with TRBJ1-4; no firm D call. The CDR3 consists of 14 residues. Trimming removed 6 bases from V and 4 bases from J, with 12 bases in between. CDR1 and CDR2 from the germline V gene are MDHEN and SYDVKM. The CDR3 region is CASRLPALNEKLFF. The CDR3 nucleotides read TGTGCCAGCAGACTTCCAGCTCTTAATGAAAAACTGTTTTTT.